Described below is a single T cell receptor (beta chain) sequence and its context. Its specificity is not known. Trimming stripped 6 bases from V and 5 bases from J, with 14 bases between. CDR1 SGHVS and CDR2 FQNEAQ come from the germline V gene. This CDR3 is built from 15 residues. The sample is drawn from a study of T cells in localized non-small cell lung cancer. Points from the study as a whole: The greatest T cell clonality was found in uninvolved adjacent lung (higher than in tumor).

The data were produced by immunoSEQ multiplex PCR, yet TCRdb's version contains in-frame clones alone and is incomplete. The sample has 50,000 to 75,000 clones, roughly 90% seen once. The chain combines TRBV7-8 with TRBJ1-6; D remains ambiguous. The sample in question was peripheral blood, obtained before any cancer treatment. The origin of this receptor is a man between 40 and 70 years old with stage I lung adenocarcinoma. CDR3 in DNA: TGTGCCAGCAGGACTGGAGACGGGAATAATTCACCCCTCCACTTT. As protein: CASRTGDGNNSPLHF.